This TCR beta chain was captured by sequencing in a study of sequential checkpoint blockade in melanoma. This clone was found once. The CDR3 is 15 amino acids. V shed 1 base and J shed 4 bases, with 11 bases lying between them. Germline loops: CDR1 LGHNA, CDR2 YSLEER. The treatment was: randomized to nivolumab then ipilimumab (arm A) or the reverse (arm B). The assay was immunoSEQ multiplex PCR, and TCRdb's table has in-frame clones only and misses some. Here the sample spans some 13,000 clones, about 75% being singletons. The sequence was obtained from a human donor with melanoma. The sample consisted of CD8+ T cells sorted from blood (inferred from file names), taken from a patient given nivolumab and ipilimumab in sequence. This sequence joins TRBV4-3 and TRBJ2-1, with D possibly matching TRBD1 (7 bases). CDR3 amino acids: CASSQGGDRYNEQFF. The CDR3 nucleotides are TGCGCCAGCAGCCAAGGGGGGGACAGATACAATGAGCAGTTCTTC.